Listed below are T cell receptor beta chains from one sample, sequenced in a study of cytomegalovirus exposure and HLA in healthy donors. Clones were read by immunoSEQ multiplex PCR, and TCRdb kept only the in-frame ones, dropping some. The repertoire consists of 150,000 to 200,000 clones, with less than 90% occurring once and the leading ten covering roughly 4.5%. Sequenced sample: PBMCs. These receptors were taken from a man between 50 and 59 years old in good health and CMV-seropositive. Each CDR3 is given with its conserved first and last residue. A D gene is named only where the DNA matches it firmly. For some rows the clone size is stated as once, few or many, or as a class when expanded; others skip it.

v_call	d_call	j_call	clone_size	cdr3_aa	cdr3_nt
TRBV30	TRBD1	TRBJ2-7	.	CAWSNPGDRGLEQYF	TGTGCCTGGAGTAATCCGGGGGACAGGGGGCTCGAGCAGTACTTC
TRBV5-4	TRBD1	TRBJ2-7	.	CASSPDRGVSYEQYF	TGTGCCAGCAGCCCGGACAGGGGCGTGTCCTACGAGCAGTACTTC
TRBV19	TRBD1	TRBJ1-4	.	CASRPGGRSVEKLFF	TGTGCCAGTAGGCCAGGGGGCAGGAGTGTTGAAAAACTGTTTTTT
TRBV2	TRBD2	TRBJ2-7	.	CASMWLAGIYEQYF	TGTGCCAGCATGTGGCTAGCGGGGATCTACGAGCAGTACTTC
TRBV28	.	TRBJ2-5	.	CASSLPGDGTQYF	TGTGCCAGCAGTTTACCGGGGGATGGGACCCAGTACTTC
TRBV9	.	TRBJ2-7	.	CASSVGGGLTGEQYF	TGTGCCAGCAGCGTAGGGGGGGGCTTGACAGGCGAGCAGTACTTC
TRBV4-1	.	TRBJ2-5	.	CASSQTRGSRETQYF	TGCGCCAGCAGCCAAACGCGGGGATCGAGGGAGACCCAGTACTTC
TRBV27	.	TRBJ2-3	.	CASSKQTGPTDTQYF	TGTGCCAGCAGTAAGCAGACAGGCCCTACAGATACGCAGTATTTT
TRBV30	TRBD2	TRBJ2-3	.	CAWSWASGNTDTQYF	TGTGCCTGGAGTTGGGCTAGCGGGAACACAGATACGCAGTATTTT
TRBV30	.	TRBJ1-1	.	CAWEGRGWTEAFF	TGTGCCTGGGAAGGTAGGGGCTGGACTGAAGCTTTCTTT
TRBV28	.	TRBJ1-2	once	CASSITGKYDGYTF	TGTGCCAGCAGTATCACAGGGAAATATGACGGCTACACCTTC
TRBV7-6	TRBD2	TRBJ2-1	.	CASSLVSSAGVYNEQFF	TGTGCCAGCAGCTTAGTCAGTTCAGCGGGAGTCTACAATGAGCAGTTCTTC
TRBV9	.	TRBJ2-1	few	CASSVGLPNEQFF	TGTGCCAGCAGCGTGGGACTCCCCAATGAGCAGTTCTTC
TRBV30	.	TRBJ1-6	.	CAWSTQSTKSPLHF	TGTGCCTGGAGTACTCAGAGTACTAAATCACCCCTCCACTTT
TRBV25-1	TRBD1	TRBJ1-4	.	CASSETRGNLEKLFF	TGTGCCAGCAGTGAAACCAGGGGGAACTTAGAAAAACTGTTTTTT
TRBV6-1	TRBD1	TRBJ2-3	.	CASSPDRGWPDTQYF	TGTGCCAGCAGCCCCGACAGGGGGTGGCCAGATACGCAGTATTTT
TRBV7-6	.	TRBJ2-2	.	CASSLTTGSNTGELFF	TGTGCCAGCAGCTTAACGACAGGTTCTAACACCGGGGAGCTGTTTTTT
TRBV6-5	TRBD1	TRBJ2-3	once	CASSYAGTGVIDTQYF	TGTGCCAGCAGTTACGCCGGGACAGGGGTGATAGATACGCAGTATTTT
TRBV28	TRBD1	TRBJ2-7	.	CASSTYTGQGVPYEQYF	TGTGCCAGCAGTACCTACACGGGACAGGGGGTACCCTACGAGCAGTACTTC
TRBV28	.	TRBJ1-1	.	CASSTQGRRAFF	TGTGCCAGCAGCACTCAGGGGCGGAGAGCTTTCTTT
TRBV6-5	.	TRBJ1-1	.	CASSPGYTEAFF	TGTGCCAGCAGCCCAGGATACACTGAAGCTTTCTTT
TRBV30	.	TRBJ1-1	.	CAWITHPGGNTEAFF	TGTGCCTGGATCACTCACCCGGGGGGGAACACTGAAGCTTTCTTT
TRBV29-1	TRBD2	TRBJ2-1	.	CSVEDLSGGAGYNEQFF	TGCAGCGTTGAAGATCTTAGCGGGGGGGCCGGGTACAATGAGCAGTTCTTC
TRBV27	TRBD2	TRBJ2-3	.	CASSRPLAGLTDTQYF	TGTGCCAGCAGTCGACCCTTAGCGGGCCTCACAGATACGCAGTATTTT
TRBV5-1	.	TRBJ2-1	.	CASSTTGTSPYNEQFF	TGCGCCAGCAGCACTACCGGGACTTCCCCCTACAATGAGCAGTTCTTC
TRBV5-6	.	TRBJ2-2	few	CASSLWKGTGELFF	TGTGCCAGCAGCTTGTGGAAGGGGACCGGGGAGCTGTTTTTT
TRBV5-1	.	TRBJ2-5	few	CASSLGAVSQETQYF	TGCGCCAGCAGCTTAGGGGCAGTATCACAAGAGACCCAGTACTTC
TRBV27	.	TRBJ2-1	.	CASSLGRGWFF	TGTGCCAGCAGTTTAGGAAGGGGCTGGTTCTTC
TRBV7-7	.	TRBJ2-3	.	CASSLGRTDTQYF	TGTGCCAGCAGCTTGGGCCGGACAGATACGCAGTATTTT
TRBV27	.	TRBJ1-5	.	CASSLTYGVPGNQPQHF	TGTGCCAGCAGTCTAACTTACGGGGTCCCGGGCAATCAGCCCCAGCATTTT
TRBV6-5	.	TRBJ1-4	.	CASSYSMSNEKLFF	TGTGCCAGCAGTTACTCTATGTCTAATGAAAAACTGTTTTTT
TRBV6-5	.	TRBJ1-3	.	CASSSTGTPGNTIYF	TGTGCCAGCAGTAGCACAGGGACCCCTGGAAACACCATATATTTT
TRBV4-2	TRBD1	TRBJ1-5	.	CASSRNPQGANGNQPQHF	TGTGCCAGCAGTCGTAACCCACAGGGGGCTAACGGCAATCAGCCCCAGCATTTT